Listed below are T cell receptor beta chains from one sample, sequenced in a study of T cells in localized non-small cell lung cancer. Clones were sequenced by immunoSEQ multiplex PCR, and TCRdb holds only the in-frame ones, with some missing. The table shows around 83,000 clones, with about 91% occurring only once. The material sequenced was peripheral blood, taken before any cancer treatment. These receptors came from a man aged 40 to 70 with stage I squamous cell lung carcinoma. The CDR3 runs from the conserved cysteine through the conserved F or W. Each record gives: D gene, clone size, V gene, J gene, CDR3 protein, CDR3 DNA. The D gene is left open where the match is weak. Rows may omit the clone size; those that give it use once, few, many or a size class.

>-|-|TRBV7-2|TRBJ1-3
CASSLGNSGNTIYF
TGTGCCAGCAGCCTGGGAAACTCTGGAAACACCATATATTTT
>TRBD2|-|TRBV9|TRBJ2-3
CASSPSGGTSTDTQYF
TGTGCCAGCAGCCCCTCCGGGGGGACTAGCACAGATACGCAGTATTTT
>-|-|TRBV10-2|TRBJ2-7
CASTTKGSYEQYF
TGCGCCAGCACCACAAAGGGCTCCTACGAGCAGTACTTC
>-|few|TRBV2|TRBJ2-7
CASSAWAGHEQYF
TGTGCCAGCAGTGCTTGGGCCGGGCACGAGCAGTACTTC
>-|-|TRBV7-8|TRBJ1-5
CASSLKQGSLTGQPQHF
TGTGCCAGCAGCTTAAAACAAGGCAGTCTGACGGGTCAGCCCCAGCATTTT
>TRBD2|-|TRBV2|TRBJ2-1
CASSPTSEGEQFF
TGTGCCAGCAGCCCGACTAGCGAAGGTGAGCAGTTCTTC
>TRBD1|-|TRBV18|TRBJ1-1
CASSRPTGANTEAFF
TGTGCCAGCTCCCGGCCGACAGGGGCGAACACTGAAGCTTTCTTT
>TRBD1|-|TRBV9|TRBJ2-3
CASSATGKGDTQYF
TGTGCCAGCAGCGCGACAGGGAAGGGAGATACGCAGTATTTT
>-|-|TRBV2|TRBJ1-2
CASRRSGLDVGYTF
TGTGCCAGCAGAAGGAGCGGCCTAGACGTTGGCTACACCTTC
>-|once|TRBV6-5|TRBJ2-2
CASSYQSTGELFF
TGTGCCAGCAGTTACCAGAGCACCGGGGAGCTGTTTTTT
>-|-|TRBV2|TRBJ1-2
CASSKLPGALQANYGYTF
TGTGCCAGCAGCAAACTCCCCGGGGCGCTACAAGCTAACTATGGCTACACCTTC
>-|-|TRBV5-1|TRBJ1-1
CASSPREVNTEAFF
TGCGCCAGCAGCCCCAGGGAAGTGAACACTGAAGCTTTCTTT
>TRBD2|-|TRBV14|TRBJ2-4
CASSPGGLGGNIQYF
TGTGCCAGCAGCCCGGGGGGGCTGGGTGGAAACATTCAGTACTTC
>TRBD1|-|TRBV28|TRBJ2-2
CASRPTKGTANTGELFF
TGTGCCAGCAGACCTACTAAAGGGACAGCGAACACCGGGGAGCTGTTTTTT
>TRBD2|-|TRBV4-2|TRBJ2-5
CASSQTSGGARETQYF
TGTGCCAGCAGCCAAACCAGCGGGGGGGCTCGAGAGACCCAGTACTTC
>TRBD1|once|TRBV19|TRBJ2-1
CASRTGTISEQFF
TGTGCCAGTCGGACAGGGACAATCAGTGAGCAGTTCTTC
>TRBD2|-|TRBV5-6|TRBJ2-7
CASSQTSRVRLSSYEQYF
TGTGCCAGCAGCCAGACTAGCAGGGTCCGACTGAGCTCCTACGAGCAGTACTTC
>TRBD1|-|TRBV7-6|TRBJ1-6
CASSSTGGYSPLHF
TGTGCCAGCAGCTCAACAGGGGGATATTCACCCCTCCACTTT
>TRBD1|-|TRBV5-1|TRBJ1-1
CASSRDQDRVAEAFF
TGCGCCAGCAGCAGGGATCAGGACAGGGTCGCTGAAGCTTTCTTT
>TRBD1|-|TRBV29-1|TRBJ1-1
CSVHTGGGTEAFF
TGCAGCGTTCATACAGGGGGTGGCACTGAAGCTTTCTTT
>TRBD1|-|TRBV5-1|TRBJ2-1
CASSLAGTVSYNEQFF
TGCGCCAGCAGCTTGGCTGGGACAGTTTCCTACAATGAGCAGTTCTTC
>TRBD1|-|TRBV5-1|TRBJ2-3
CASSSLGTGAGTDTQYF
TGCGCCAGCAGCTCCCTTGGGACAGGGGCCGGCACAGATACGCAGTATTTT
>-|-|TRBV2|TRBJ1-5
CASRRETTARPQHF
TGTGCCAGCAGACGGGAAACGACCGCTCGGCCCCAGCATTTT
>-|-|TRBV4-2|TRBJ1-5
CASSQTYGRDNQPQHF
TGTGCCAGCAGCCAGACCTATGGGCGAGACAATCAGCCCCAGCATTTT
>-|once|TRBV19|TRBJ2-3
CASSIRQIDTQYF
TGTGCCAGTAGTATACGACAGATAGATACGCAGTATTTT
>TRBD1|-|TRBV6-5|TRBJ2-5
CASSYHRGRKTQYF
TGTGCCAGCAGTTACCACAGGGGTAGGAAGACCCAGTACTTC
>-|-|TRBV7-9|TRBJ2-6
CASRKRLGSGANVLTF
TGTGCCAGCAGAAAAAGACTAGGCTCTGGGGCCAACGTCCTGACTTTC
>TRBD1|-|TRBV7-9|TRBJ1-6
CASSGQGAVSPLHF
TGTGCCAGCTCGGGGCAGGGGGCTGTTTCACCCCTCCACTTT
>-|-|TRBV19|TRBJ2-6
CASSTLLSGANVLTF
TGTGCCAGTAGTACCCTCCTCTCTGGGGCCAACGTCCTGACTTTC
>TRBD1|-|TRBV5-6|TRBJ1-6
CASSLANRTGELALHF
TGTGCCAGCAGCTTGGCCAACAGGACAGGCGAGTTGGCCCTCCACTTT
>TRBD1|-|TRBV4-1|TRBJ1-2
CASSQEGRADRGHGYTF
TGCGCCAGCAGCCAAGAAGGAAGGGCGGACAGGGGGCATGGCTACACCTTC
>TRBD2|-|TRBV2|TRBJ2-5
CASRAGLVRETQYF
TGTGCCTCCCGCGCGGGACTAGTCCGCGAGACCCAGTACTTC
>TRBD2|-|TRBV5-1|TRBJ2-7
CASSVFSGDEQYF
TGCGCCAGCAGCGTATTTAGCGGGGACGAGCAGTACTTC
>-|-|TRBV18|TRBJ2-1
CASSPGGNEQFF
TGTGCCAGCTCACCAGGGGGCAATGAGCAGTTCTTC
>-|-|TRBV11-3|TRBJ1-3
CASSLGREYSGNTIYF
TGTGCCAGCAGCTTAGGACGGGAGTACTCTGGAAACACCATATATTTT
>-|-|TRBV6-1|TRBJ1-5
CASSGGGFASNQPQHF
TGTGCCAGCAGTGGAGGAGGTTTTGCGAGCAATCAGCCCCAGCATTTT
>-|-|TRBV18|TRBJ1-3
CASSPDSENTIYF
TGTGCCAGCTCACCGGACAGCGAAAACACCATATATTTT
>TRBD2|-|TRBV5-4|TRBJ2-5
CASSFRGGRETQYF
TGTGCCAGCAGCTTCCGGGGGGGCCGGGAGACCCAGTACTTC
>-|-|TRBV30|TRBJ1-6
CAWMRQTQALHF
TGTGCCTGGATGAGACAAACCCAAGCCCTCCACTTT
>-|-|TRBV5-4|TRBJ1-2
CASSLDGVYGYTF
TGTGCCAGCAGCTTGGATGGAGTCTATGGCTACACCTTC
>-|-|TRBV5-1|TRBJ2-5
CASTQRDSRETQYF
TGCGCCAGCACCCAACGAGACTCACGAGAGACCCAGTACTTC
>-|once|TRBV18|TRBJ1-1
CASSPGLGGFEAFF
TGTGCCAGCTCACCAGGCCTCGGGGGCTTCGAAGCTTTCTTT
>-|-|TRBV18|TRBJ2-7
CASSPGWAREDEQYF
TGTGCCAGCTCACCAGGATGGGCCAGGGAGGACGAGCAGTACTTC
>-|-|TRBV28|TRBJ1-2
CASSFGVSYGYTF
TGTGCCAGCAGTTTTGGGGTTAGCTATGGCTACACCTTC
>TRBD1|-|TRBV7-9|TRBJ1-2
CASSSDRVGNGYTF
TGTGCCAGCAGCTCCGACAGGGTGGGGAATGGCTACACCTTC
>TRBD2|-|TRBV6-5|TRBJ2-7
CASSSGLAGGYEQYF
TGTGCCAGCAGTTCGGGACTAGCGGGGGGATACGAGCAGTACTTC
>-|-|TRBV11-2|TRBJ2-1
CASSSGSYNEQFF
TGTGCCAGCAGTTCGGGGTCCTACAATGAGCAGTTCTTC
>-|-|TRBV18|TRBJ1-1
CASSIPNRNGTEAFF
TGTGCCAGCTCTATACCTAACCGTAATGGGACTGAAGCTTTCTTT
>-|-|TRBV7-2|TRBJ1-2
CASSLVDGYGYTF
TGTGCCAGCAGCTTAGTAGACGGCTATGGCTACACCTTC
>-|-|TRBV7-8|TRBJ2-2
CASSSQRGPNTGELFF
TGTGCCAGCAGCTCCCAGAGGGGCCCGAACACCGGGGAGCTGTTTTTT
>-|-|TRBV7-2|TRBJ2-1
CASSLTRGEQFF
TGTGCCAGCAGCTTGACCCGGGGTGAGCAGTTCTTC
>-|few|TRBV7-6|TRBJ1-6
CASSLETGSPLHF
TGTGCCAGCAGCTTAGAGACAGGTTCACCCCTCCACTTT
>-|-|TRBV5-1|TRBJ2-1
CASSLGETYNEQFF
TGCGCCAGCAGCTTGGGGGAAACCTACAATGAGCAGTTCTTC
>-|-|TRBV5-1|TRBJ2-5
CASSKTAYQETQYF
TGCGCCAGCAGCAAGACAGCTTACCAAGAGACCCAGTACTTC
>TRBD1|-|TRBV7-2|TRBJ2-1
CASSSVDRGLNEQFF
TGTGCCAGCAGCTCAGTGGACAGGGGGCTGAACGAGCAGTTCTTC